Below, 14 T cell receptor beta chains from the same sample are listed, as sequenced in a study of OX40 agonist ivuxolimab in advanced cancers. Sequenced by immunoSEQ multiplex PCR; TCRdb stores in-frame clones only, minus some. The sample carries around 34,000 clones, approximately 80% recorded once. Sequencing used CD4+ or CD8+ T cells sorted from blood, obtained in a trial of the OX40 agonist ivuxolimab. These receptor sequences come from an adult with an advanced solid tumor such as melanoma, head and neck, liver or kidney cancer.

The rearrangement uses TRBV19 and TRBJ1-5; TRBD1 aligns across 11 bases. Trimming at V came to 3 bases and at J to 5 bases, leaving 6 bases not matched to a gene. This CDR3 is 16 amino acids long. Germline V lookup: CDR1 LNHDA, CDR2 SQIVND (reference sequence). In nucleotides, the CDR3 is TGTGCCAGTAGTATTGTACCGGGACAGGGGGATCAGCCCCAGCATTTT. Translated, it gives CASSIVPGQGDQPQHF. Full variable domain (missing parts from reference TRBV19 and TRBJ1-5): DGGITQSPKYLFRKEGQNVTLSCEQNLNHDAMYWYRQDPGQGLRLIYYSQIVNDFQKGDIAEGYSVSREKKESFPLTVTSAQKNPTAFYLCASSIVPGQGDQPQHFGDGTRLSIL.

This clone occurred a few times. V usage is TRBV7-2 and J usage is TRBJ2-1; 7 positions agree with TRBD1. CDR1 SGHTA and CDR2 FQGNSA come from the germline V gene. J was trimmed by 0 bases and V by 1 base; bases with no gene match: 3. CDR3 length: 16 amino acids. The CDR3 DNA reads TGTGCCAGCAGCTTAGGTCCAGGGGGCTCCTACAATGAGCAGTTCTTC. This codes for CASSLGPGGSYNEQFF.

This clone is classed as medium-sized (0.01 to 0.1%). The V gene is TRBV28, the J gene TRBJ2-1; tentatively, D is TRBD1 (5 bases). The CDR3 runs 12 residues. The V end lost 4 bases, the J end lost 10 bases, and 11 bases lay between the germline ends. Germline loops: CDR1 MDHEN, CDR2 SYDVKM. The CDR3 is CASSSGPGEQFF. DNA for the CDR3: TGTGCCAGCAGTTCGGGCCCAGGGGAGCAGTTCTTC.

The table lists this clone with a count of one. This chain uses TRBV6-6 with TRBJ1-5; no firm D call. V was pared by 4 bases and J by 0 bases, with 13 bases between. Looked up from germline, CDR1 is MNHNY and CDR2 is SVGAGI (reference sequence). This CDR3 region has 16 residues. CDR3 protein: CASSSPSTPSNQPQHF. The CDR3 DNA reads TGTGCCAGCAGTTCTCCGTCGACACCTAGCAATCAGCCCCAGCATTTT.

This clone was seen only once. The chain carries TRBV11-1 and TRBJ2-7, with no clear D. CDR3 length equals 12 residues. Per the germline V gene, CDR1 is SGHAT and CDR2 is FQDESV (reference sequence). Trimming took off 5 bases at V and 2 bases at J, with 7 bases between the two ends. This CDR3 reads CASSRITYEQYF. In DNA form, the CDR3 reads TGTGCCAGCAGCCGAATTACCTACGAGCAGTACTTC.

The chain employs TRBV9 and TRBJ1-4; TRBD1 matches at 7 bases. The CDR3 has 15 residues. Per germline, CDR1 SGDLS and CDR2 YYNGEE. Trimming removed 1 base from V and 5 bases from J; junction bases left unmatched: 5. The CDR3 spells CASSVTTGTNEKLFF. The CDR3 nucleotides are TGTGCCAGCAGCGTAACGACAGGGACAAATGAAAAACTGTTTTTT. Full variable domain (remainder filled in from reference TRBV9 and TRBJ1-4): DSGVTQTPKHLITATGQRVTLRCSPRSGDLSVYWYQQSLDQGLQFLIQYYNGEERAKGNILERFSAQQFPDLHSELNLSSLELGDSALYFCASSVTTGTNEKLFFGSGTQLSVL.

This chain joins TRBV2 and TRBJ2-7; the D gene could be TRBD1 or TRBD2 (6 bases each). Trimming removed 6 bases at V and 6 bases at J, with 18 bases between. Per germline, CDR1 SNHLY and CDR2 FYNNEI. This CDR3 spans 14 amino acids. CDR3 protein: CASSQGGYLLEQYF. In DNA, the CDR3 is TGTGCCAGCAGCCAAGGGGGGTATCTGCTCGAGCAGTACTTC.

This chain connects TRBV19 to TRBJ1-5; D unclear. The CDR3 is 14 amino acids. CDR1 is LNHDA and CDR2 is SQIVND in the germline V gene (reference sequence). The V end lost 6 bases, the J end lost 1 base, and 10 bases lay between the germline ends. CDR3 in DNA: TGTGCCAGTAGACATACACCCAGCAATCAGCCCCAGCATTTT. Translated, it gives CASRHTPSNQPQHF. Filled out from reference TRBV19 and TRBJ1-5, the complete variable domain reads DGGITQSPKYLFRKEGQNVTLSCEQNLNHDAMYWYRQDPGQGLRLIYYSQIVNDFQKGDIAEGYSVSREKKESFPLTVTSAQKNPTAFYLCASRHTPSNQPQHFGDGTRLSIL.

This chain joins TRBV13 and TRBJ2-3; D remains ambiguous. V gave up 5 bases and J gave up 2 bases, with 14 bases separating them. The CDR3 has 15 amino acids. Germline CDR1 and CDR2: PRHDT and FYEKMQ (reference sequence). The CDR3 loop is CASSMDPYDTDTQYF. For the CDR3, the DNA is TGTGCCAGCAGCATGGACCCTTACGACACAGATACGCAGTATTTT. The complete variable domain, with remaining parts taken from reference TRBV13 and TRBJ2-3, reads AAGVIQSPRHLIKEKRETATLKCYPIPRHDTVYWYQQGPGQDPQFLISFYEKMQSDKGSIPDRFSAQQFSDYHSELNMSSLELGDSALYFCASSMDPYDTDTQYFGPGTRLTVL.

Details on this clone: Distinct nucleotide sequences in the sample also encode this CDR3. The chain recombines TRBV28 with TRBJ1-1, with D possibly TRBD1 on 6 matching bases. Germline CDR1 is MDHEN and CDR2 is SYDVKM. The V gene lost 3 bases and the J gene lost 0 bases, with 11 bases spanning the gap. This CDR3 is 15 amino acids long. CDR3 nucleotides: TGTGCCAGCAGTTTTGGTACAGGGATGAACACTGAAGCTTTCTTT. Translated, it gives CASSFGTGMNTEAFF.

A single count supports this clone. The chain couples TRBV28 to TRBJ1-5, with D possibly being TRBD1 (5 bases). Trimming stripped 5 bases from V and 6 bases from J, with 11 bases between. The CDR3 loop spans 13 amino acids. CDR1 MDHEN and CDR2 SYDVKM come from the germline V gene. The CDR3 loop is CASSGTYPQPQHF. Here the CDR3 DNA reads TGTGCCAGCAGTGGGACCTACCCTCAGCCCCAGCATTTT.

The CDR3: CASIHDRGDEKLFF. The CDR3 nucleotides are TGTGCCAGCATCCACGACAGGGGAGATGAAAAACTGTTTTTT. This chain joins TRBV6-6 and TRBJ1-4, with 8 positions matching TRBD1. This CDR3 has 14 amino acids. Germline V gene sequence: CDR1 MNHNY, CDR2 SVGAGI (reference sequence). J lost 6 bases, V lost 7 bases, and 7 bases had no gene match.

This chain joins TRBV18 and TRBJ2-1; unclear D gene. Between the trimmed V and J ends, which lost 5 bases and 8 bases, there was a span of 10 bases. Germline CDR1 KGHSH, CDR2 LQKENI. The CDR3 runs to 12 residues. As DNA, the CDR3 is TGTGCCAGCTCATGGGCCGGCGATGAGCAGTTCTTC. It translates to CASSWAGDEQFF.

The chain has TRBV7-3 and TRBJ1-5; D gene uncertain. V gave up 0 bases and J gave up 10 bases, with 13 bases separating them. The V gene's germline CDR1 is SGHTA and CDR2 FQGTGA. There are 14 residues in the CDR3. The CDR3 DNA reads as TGTGCCAGCAGCTTAACGGGCGGGGTAGGCCCCCAGCATTTT. This encodes CASSLTGGVGPQHF. The full variable domain, its missing parts supplied by reference TRBV7-3 and TRBJ1-5, is GAGVSQTPSNKVTEKGKYVELRCDPISGHTALYWYRQSLGQGPEFLIYFQGTGAADDSGLPNDRFFAVRPEGSVSTLKIQRTERGDSAVYLCASSLTGGVGPQHFGDGTRLSIL.